The 27 T cell receptor beta chains presented below share a single source sample, sequenced in a study of CD8+ T cells in alopecia areata. cDNA prepared by RNA extraction and subsequent reverse transcription served as the template for sequencing. Sequenced by immunoSEQ multiplex PCR; TCRdb stores in-frame clones only, minus some. The sample contains some 120,000 clones, around 48% of which appear only once. The sequencing sample was made of NKG2D-low CD8+ T cells sorted from blood. The receptors here all came from a human donor with alopecia areata.

This chain uses TRBV20-1 with TRBJ1-1; D unclear. The germline gives CDR1 DFQATT, CDR2 SNEGSKA (reference sequence). V was pared by 5 bases and J by 1 base, with 5 bases between. The CDR3 sequence is 11 residues long. In DNA form, the CDR3 reads TGCAGTGCTGCGGCGAACACTGAAGCTTTCTTT. This codes for CSAAANTEAFF.

This clone was picked up a small number of times. V gene TRBV7-9 combines with J gene TRBJ1-2; the D is unclear. The CDR3 totals 12 residues. Per germline, CDR1 SEHNR and CDR2 FQNEAQ (reference sequence). V lost 1 base to trimming and J lost 6 bases, with 6 bases between them. This CDR3 reads CASSLGGNGYTF. Written as DNA, the CDR3 is TGTGCCAGCAGCTTAGGAGGGAATGGCTACACCTTC.

The chain uses TRBV27 and TRBJ2-7; 10 bases line up with TRBD2. The V and J ends lost 5 bases and 3 bases, in that order; junction bases with no gene match: 7. The CDR3 consists of 15 residues. CDR1 and CDR2 from the germline V gene are MNHEY and SMNVEV (reference sequence). In DNA form, the CDR3 reads TGTGCCAGCAGTATCTCGCTAGCGGGGGACTACGAGCAGTACTTC. Its translation is CASSISLAGDYEQYF.

The rearrangement joins TRBV28 to TRBJ2-7; 10 bases agree with TRBD2. The length of the CDR3 is 16 residues. CDR1 is MDHEN, CDR2 SYDVKM, per germline. Germline trimming cut 6 bases from V and 4 bases from J; bases unmatched to any gene: 12. The CDR3 DNA reads TGTGCCAGCAGCCGAATTTCTAGCGGGAGTCTTTACGAGCAGTACTTC. As protein: CASSRISSGSLYEQYF.

This clone was observed a few times. The same CDR3 can be traced to other DNA sequences in this sample. The chain joins TRBV27 to TRBJ2-1; D is ambiguous. Germline CDR1 is MNHEY and CDR2 is SMNVEV (reference sequence). The germline V and J ends were trimmed by 3 bases and 6 bases, with 6 bases remaining between them. This CDR3 has 12 amino acids. The DNA for the CDR3 is TGTGCCAGCAGTTTGTGGGGCAATGAGCAGTTCTTC. Translated, it gives CASSLWGNEQFF.

This clone was found a few times. The V call is TRBV13, the J call TRBJ2-3; D gene uncertain. The CDR3 spans 14 residues. Germline lookup yields CDR1 PRHDT and CDR2 FYEKMQ (reference sequence). Trimming pared 0 bases from V and 0 bases from J, leaving 4 bases between. CDR3 sequence (DNA): TGTGCCAGCAGCTTAGGACGGAGCACAGATACGCAGTATTTT. This translates into CASSLGRSTDTQYF.

The CDR3: CAWDGRGPEQYF. Written as DNA, the CDR3 is TGTGCCTGGGACGGACGGGGACCCGAGCAGTACTTC. The chain carries TRBV30 and TRBJ2-7; D possibly matches TRBD1 or TRBD2 (5 bases each). Germline CDR1 is GTSNPN and CDR2 is SVGIG (reference sequence). Trimming removed 5 bases from V and 6 bases from J, with 14 bases in between. The length of the CDR3 is 12 residues. Complete variable domain (other parts from reference TRBV30 and TRBJ2-7): SQTIHQWPATLVQPVGSPLSLECTVEGTSNPNLYWYRQAAGRGLQLLFYSVGIGQISSEVPQNLSASRPQDRQFILSSKKLLLSDSGFYLCAWDGRGPEQYFGPGTRLTVT.

The chain has TRBV9 and TRBJ2-2; D possibly corresponds to TRBD1 (6 bases). The CDR3 runs 14 residues. Germline-derived CDR1 and CDR2 are SGDLS and YYNGEE. With 6 bases removed from V and 5 bases from J, the gap between germline ends came to 14 bases. CDR3 protein: CASTGTPGTGELFF. As DNA, the CDR3 is TGTGCCAGCACCGGGACACCTGGGACCGGGGAGCTGTTTTTT.

This chain joins TRBV27 and TRBJ2-7; TRBD2 aligns across 7 bases. This CDR3 has 14 residues. Per germline, CDR1 MNHEY and CDR2 SMNVEV (reference sequence). V dropped 2 bases and J dropped 6; count of bases not matched to a gene: 7. CDR3 bases: TGTGCCAGCAGTTTAGGGAGCGGGATCCCCGAGCAGTACTTC. Its translation: CASSLGSGIPEQYF.

The rearrangement links TRBV30 to TRBJ1-1; D is unresolved. The germline CDR1 and CDR2 sequences are GTSNPN and SVGIG (reference sequence). The CDR3 spans 13 residues. Between the trimmed V and J ends, which lost 3 bases and 5 bases, there was a span of 13 bases. The chain's CDR3 is CAWSVGERTEAFF. The CDR3 nucleotides are TGTGCCTGGAGCGTTGGGGAGAGGACTGAAGCTTTCTTT.

Here the CDR3 reads CSIGENTEAFF. The CDR3, as DNA: TGCAGCATTGGAGAGAACACTGAAGCTTTCTTT. V gene TRBV29-1 combines with J gene TRBJ1-1; D is ambiguous. The CDR3 consists of 11 residues. V lost 8 bases to trimming and J lost 1 base, with 8 bases between them. Germline CDR1 and CDR2: SQVTM and ANQGSEA.

The genes are TRBV30 and TRBJ1-2; D is uncertain. With 0 bases removed from V and 8 bases from J, the gap between germline ends came to 13 bases. Germline values: CDR1 GTSNPN, CDR2 SVGIG (reference sequence). The CDR3 sequence is 13 residues long. The CDR3 here is CAWSVLGDRGYTF. The CDR3 DNA reads as TGTGCCTGGAGTGTACTTGGGGATAGAGGCTACACCTTC.

The chain has TRBV28 and TRBJ2-1; a possible D gene is TRBD1 (5 bases). In germline, CDR1 is MDHEN, CDR2 SYDVKM. The germline V and J ends were trimmed by 7 bases and 0 bases, with 22 bases remaining between them. The CDR3 totals 18 residues. CDR3 coding DNA: TGTGCCAGCACCATCACGCCAGGGTTAATCAGCTCCTACAATGAGCAGTTCTTC. Protein product: CASTITPGLISSYNEQFF.

This clone was counted only a few times. This chain connects TRBV30 to TRBJ2-5; D assignment may be TRBD1 or TRBD2 (6 bases each). Between the trimmed V and J ends, which lost 4 bases and 2 bases, there was a span of 11 bases. Germline CDR1 GTSNPN, CDR2 SVGIG (reference sequence). This CDR3 has 13 residues. CDR3 protein: CAWMPGAQETQYF. The CDR3 DNA follows: TGTGCCTGGATGCCGGGGGCGCAAGAGACCCAGTACTTC.

In this sample, this clone turned up a few times. This chain connects TRBV7-9 to TRBJ1-1; weak D call: TRBD1 (5 bases). The CDR3 runs 15 residues. Trimming shortened V by 0 bases and J by 0 bases, and 8 bases separated the two germline ends. In germline, CDR1 is SEHNR, CDR2 FQNEAQ (reference sequence). The CDR3 DNA reads TGTGCCAGCAGCTTAGCGACAGCTATGAACACTGAAGCTTTCTTT. Protein product: CASSLATAMNTEAFF.

This chain links TRBV27 with TRBJ1-1; no clear D. The germline CDR1 and CDR2 sequences are MNHEY and SMNVEV (reference sequence). V was shortened by 0 bases and J by 1 base, with 6 bases between the two germline ends. This CDR3 is built from 14 residues. CDR3 DNA sequence: TGTGCCAGCAGTTTATCGGGCTCGAACACTGAAGCTTTCTTT. Translated: CASSLSGSNTEAFF.

This chain uses TRBV29-1 with TRBJ2-5; D gene ambiguous. Deletions cut 8 bases from V and 5 bases from J, with 21 bases between. Per germline, CDR1 SQVTM and CDR2 ANQGSEA. The CDR3 runs to 14 residues. Written as DNA, the CDR3 is TGCAGCCTGCGTAGGACGTACTCTGGCGAGACCCAGTACTTC. It codes for CSLRRTYSGETQYF.

This chain uses TRBV9 with TRBJ1-1; possibly TRBD1 for D (5 bases). Germline-derived CDR1 and CDR2 are SGDLS and YYNGEE. The CDR3 length is 12 residues. V lost 4 bases, J lost 8 bases, and 12 bases lay in between. CDR3 sequence: CASSSLDREAFF. The CDR3, as DNA: TGTGCCAGCAGCTCCCTAGACAGAGAAGCTTTCTTT.

This clone was seen more than once but under ten times. The rearrangement uses TRBV29-1 and TRBJ1-6; D ambiguous. Looked up from germline, CDR1 is SQVTM and CDR2 is ANQGSEA. The CDR3 runs 13 residues. Deletions cut 3 bases from V and 7 bases from J, with 10 bases between. The CDR3 spells CSVDTGSNSPLHF. CDR3 nucleotides: TGCAGCGTTGACACGGGGAGCAATTCACCCCTCCACTTT.

The V gene is TRBV27, the J gene TRBJ2-3; TRBD2 aligns across 9 bases. The J segment lost 0 bases and the V segment lost 7 bases, leaving 11 bases of the junction unmatched. Germline V CDR1 and CDR2: MNHEY, SMNVEV (reference sequence). The CDR3 contains 17 residues. The CDR3 spells CASNGASGTPSTDTQYF. Written as DNA, the CDR3 is TGTGCCAGCAACGGGGCTAGCGGGACGCCTAGCACAGATACGCAGTATTTT.

The rearrangement joins TRBV30 to TRBJ2-7; 7 bases map to TRBD1. The CDR3 length is 13 residues. The V gene's germline CDR1 is GTSNPN and CDR2 SVGIG (reference sequence). J gave up 7 bases and V 5 bases, and 11 bases lay outside the gene matches. The CDR3 sequence: CAWAHRGSWEQYF. The CDR3 DNA follows: TGTGCCTGGGCCCACAGGGGCAGTTGGGAGCAGTACTTC.

This sequence joins TRBV7-9 and TRBJ2-3; either TRBD1 or TRBD2 may fit D (6 bases each). The germline V and J ends were trimmed by 4 bases and 6 bases, with 14 bases remaining between them. Per germline, CDR1 SEHNR and CDR2 FQNEAQ (reference sequence). This CDR3 contains 14 residues. The CDR3, as DNA: TGTGCCAGCAGCTCCGGGGGCTCCCGTGATACGCAGTATTTT. It codes for CASSSGGSRDTQYF.

This chain uses TRBV29-1 with TRBJ1-2; TRBD1 matches 9 bases. The germline V gene has CDR1 SQVTM and CDR2 ANQGSEA. CDR3 length equals 17 residues. V lost 6 bases and J lost 1; bases outside the gene matches: 15. In DNA, the CDR3 is TGCAGCGTCCCGACCCCCGGGACAGGGCATATTAACTATGGCTACACCTTC. Protein product: CSVPTPGTGHINYGYTF. Full variable domain (missing parts from reference TRBV29-1 and TRBJ1-2): SAVISQKPSRDICQRGTSLTIQCQVDSQVTMMFWYRQQPGQSLTLIATANQGSEATYESGFVIDKFPISRPNLTFSTLTVSNMSPEDSSIYLCSVPTPGTGHINYGYTFGSGTRLTVV.

V usage is TRBV30 and J usage is TRBJ1-5; weak D call: TRBD1 (5 bases). Trimming took off 8 bases at V and 6 bases at J, with 20 bases between the two ends. The CDR3 covers 14 residues. The germline V gene has CDR1 GTSNPN and CDR2 SVGIG (reference sequence). CDR3 loop: CAGSPTGRTQPQHF. The CDR3 DNA reads TGTGCCGGGTCCCCCACAGGAAGGACTCAGCCCCAGCATTTT.

The gene calls are TRBV4-1 and TRBJ2-4, with D uncertain. Germline CDR1 and CDR2: MGHRA and YSYEKL. V was trimmed by 0 bases and J by 15 bases, leaving 12 bases between them. The CDR3 contains 12 residues. Written as DNA, the CDR3 is TGCGCCAGCAGCCAAGACGGCGGAGTTTCGTACTTC. It specifies CASSQDGGVSYF.

The chain recombines TRBV11-2 with TRBJ2-7; D gene uncertain. V was trimmed by 3 bases and J by 7 bases, leaving 19 bases between them. Germline V gives CDR1 SGHAT, CDR2 FQNNGV. CDR3 length: 15 amino acids. CDR3 in amino acids: CASSFISVSPGEQYF. For the CDR3, the DNA is TGTGCCAGCAGCTTCATCTCGGTTTCCCCTGGGGAGCAGTACTTC.

The rearrangement joins TRBV14 to TRBJ2-5; D is ambiguous. The CDR3 consists of 14 residues. With 0 bases removed from V and 1 base from J, the gap between germline ends came to 6 bases. Per germline, CDR1 SGHDN and CDR2 FVKESK. CDR3 sequence (DNA): TGTGCCAGCAGCCAAGATTACGGCCAAGAGACCCAGTACTTC. Protein sequence: CASSQDYGQETQYF.